This T cell receptor (beta chain) was observed in a study of OX40 agonist ivuxolimab in advanced cancers. Across the whole study: Every 2 weeks, patients got intravenous ivuxolimab at one of six dose levels (0.01-10 mg/kg). Dose-escalation cases comprised hepatocellular carcinoma, melanoma, renal cell or head and neck cancer.

Blood draws occurred at baseline, cycle 4 day 1, and cycle 7 day 1. Study results and limitations: At 0.1 to 3.0 mg/kg, clonal expansion of CD4+ and CD8+ blood T cells had occurred by week 6.

About this clone: The antigen remains undetermined.

The method was immunoSEQ multiplex PCR; TCRdb's version includes in-frame clones alone and lacks a portion of them. The sample has 45,000 to 60,000 clones; roughly 77% are singletons. Sequencing was performed on CD4+ or CD8+ T cells sorted from blood, taken in a trial of the OX40 agonist ivuxolimab. This TCR was recovered from an adult with an advanced solid tumor such as melanoma, head and neck, liver or kidney cancer.

For the CDR3, the DNA is TGCGCCAGCAGCCTGACTAGCGGAAGAAACACCGGGGAGCTGTTTTTT. It specifies CASSLTSGRNTGELFF. This sequence joins TRBV4-1 and TRBJ2-2; 9 bases agree with TRBD2. Germline CDR1 reads MGHRA; CDR2 reads YSYEKL. The ends lost 4 bases at V and 2 bases at J; junction bases unmatched: 5. The CDR3 is 16 amino acids.